These 17 T cell receptor beta chains were all obtained from the same sample, sequenced in a study of T-cell reconstitution after alpha-beta-depleted transplantation in children. Unique molecular identifiers were incorporated when the TCRbeta library was constructed. MiXCR was run by TCRdb on the PCR reads, yielding one entry per CDR3 protein. The sample has around 500,000 distinct CDR3 sequences, about an eighth seen once; the top ten hold around 5.8%. The starting material was PBMCs from the stem cell graft donor, obtained from the stem cell graft. These receptors were collected from a human donor who donated a stem cell graft to a child with combined immunodeficiency.

CDR3 bases: TGTGCCAGCAGCGATCAAGAAACTGAAGCTTTCTTT. Protein: CASSDQETEAFF. The chain combines TRBV7-6 with TRBJ1-1; D is ambiguous. Trimming removed 5 bases at V and 5 bases at J, with 9 bases between. CDR1 and CDR2 (germline): SGHVS, FNYEAQ. The length of the CDR3 is 12 residues.

In this sample, this clonotype turned up many times. V gene TRBV30 combines with J gene TRBJ1-5; 9 positions match TRBD1. The CDR3 contains 13 residues. V lost 8 bases and J lost 1; bases outside the gene matches: 3. Per germline, CDR1 GTSNPN and CDR2 SVGIG (reference sequence). CDR3 residues: CAVDRGSNQPQHF. Here the CDR3 DNA reads TGTGCCGTGGACAGGGGAAGCAATCAGCCCCAGCATTTT. The full variable domain, completed using reference TRBV30 and TRBJ1-5, is SQTIHQWPATLVQPVGSPLSLECTVEGTSNPNLYWYRQAAGRGLQLLFYSVGIGQISSEVPQNLSASRPQDRQFILSSKKLLLSDSGFYLCAVDRGSNQPQHFGDGTRLSIL.

The rearrangement joins TRBV11-2 to TRBJ2-2, with 8 bases fitting TRBD1. CDR3 length equals 16 residues. Per germline, CDR1 SGHAT and CDR2 FQNNGV. Unmatched junction bases numbered 10, after V lost 5 bases and J lost 5 bases. The CDR3 loop reads CASSRRGQGATGELFF. CDR3 bases: TGTGCCAGCAGCCGCCGGGGGCAGGGGGCTACCGGGGAGCTGTTTTTT.

Only a few counts were recorded for this clonotype. The genes are TRBV3-1 and TRBJ2-1, with D hard to call. The CDR3 consists of 14 residues. Germline loops: CDR1 LGHDT, CDR2 YNNKEL (reference sequence). The ends were cut back, 5 bases at V and 4 bases at J, with 12 bases in the middle. Written as DNA, the CDR3 is TGTGCCAGCAGCTTCAACGCCGCGTACAATGAGCAGTTCTTC. Protein product: CASSFNAAYNEQFF.

In the case of this clonotype: A read error may account for a junction end that differs from germline. The CDR3, as DNA: TGTGCCACCAGCGGCCTCTCAGCGGGGACCTACAATGTGCAGTTCTTC. It translates to CATSGLSAGTYNVQFF. The chain combines TRBV15 with TRBJ2-1, with TRBD2 identical over 7 bases. This CDR3 region has 16 residues. Germline values: CDR1 LNHNV, CDR2 YYDKDF (reference sequence).

In this sample, this clonotype turned up many times. J is TRBJ2-3 and V is TRBV24-1; 11 nucleotides match TRBD2. The CDR3 loop spans 16 amino acids. From germline, CDR1 is KGHDR and CDR2 SFDVKD. Unmatched junction bases numbered 8, after V lost 7 bases and J lost 3 bases. The CDR3: CATSPTSGGSTDTQYF. CDR3 coding DNA: TGTGCCACCAGCCCTACTAGCGGGGGATCGACAGATACGCAGTATTTT.

Only a few counts were recorded for this clonotype. V and J are TRBV11-2 and TRBJ2-1, with D perhaps matching TRBD2 (5 bases). Germline CDR1 is SGHAT and CDR2 is FQNNGV. V shed 5 bases and J shed 8 bases, with 19 bases lying between them. CDR3 size: 15 residues. CDR3 bases: TGTGCCAGCAGCCTTCCCGACGGGGTTTCGGATGAGCAGTTCTTC. The encoded protein is CASSLPDGVSDEQFF.

DNA of the CDR3: TGTGCCAGCAGCCTTAGGGTTAAGAATGAAAAACTGTTTTTT. Protein: CASSLRVKNEKLFF. The chain links TRBV12-3 or TRBV12-4 to TRBJ1-4; D remains ambiguous. This CDR3 spans 14 amino acids. The ends were cut back, 6 bases at V and 5 bases at J, with 13 bases in the middle.

This chain joins TRBV7-9 and TRBJ2-3; D is ambiguous. The CDR3 runs 15 residues. The V end was cut by 2 bases, the J end by 2 bases, with 11 bases between. Looked up from germline, CDR1 is SEHNR and CDR2 is FQNEAQ (reference sequence). The CDR3 reads CASSLQIRTTDTQYF. In DNA form, the CDR3 reads TGTGCCAGCAGCTTACAGATCCGAACCACAGATACGCAGTATTTT.

A few counts support this clonotype. The J gene is TRBJ2-5, the V gene TRBV11-3; D remains unclear. Germline V gives CDR1 SGHNT, CDR2 YENEEA. The CDR3 contains 14 residues. Trimming stripped 6 bases from V and 0 bases from J, with 11 bases between. The CDR3 loop reads CASSSQQYQETQYF. The CDR3 DNA reads as TGTGCCAGCAGTTCCCAACAGTACCAAGAGACCCAGTACTTC.

This clonotype has at least ten counts. CDR3 nucleotides: TGTGCCAGCAGTCTCGGACACGTCCAAGAGACCCAGTACTTC. This sequence encodes CASSLGHVQETQYF. V gene TRBV25-1 combines with J gene TRBJ2-5; D perhaps matches TRBD1 (5 bases). There are 14 residues in the CDR3. CDR1 is MGHDK, CDR2 SYGVNS, per germline. V was shortened by 5 bases and J by 1 base, with 11 bases between the two germline ends.

The chain employs TRBV3-1 and TRBJ1-2; TRBD1 matches 8 bases. Germline V gene lookup returns CDR1 LGHDT and CDR2 YNNKEL (reference sequence). The V segment lost 7 bases and the J segment 7 bases; nucleotides outside the gene matches: 8. CDR3 size: 13 residues. The CDR3 bases are TGTGCCAGCACCTCGACAGGGGTGAGTGGCTACACCTTC. This codes for CASTSTGVSGYTF.

To note about this clonotype: A much larger clone lies a single base off, so this may be a read error. This chain links TRBV6-2 or TRBV6-3 with TRBJ2-2; 11 nucleotides agree with TRBD2. Germline CDR1 MNHEY, CDR2 SVGEGT. The CDR3 sequence is 16 residues long. CDR3 sequence: CASSYSSGRATRELFF. CDR3 DNA: TGTGCCAGCAGTTACTCTAGCGGGAGGGCCACCAGGGAGCTGTTTTTT.

V and J are TRBV5-4 and TRBJ2-1; D possibly corresponds to TRBD1 (5 bases). Germline V lookup: CDR1 SGHNT, CDR2 YYREEE (reference sequence). This CDR3 region has 12 residues. V was pared by 5 bases and J by 5 bases, with 8 bases between. As DNA, the CDR3 is TGTGCCAGCAGGCAGGGCCACAATGAGCAGTTCTTC. Translated: CASRQGHNEQFF.

V is TRBV12-3 or TRBV12-4 and J is TRBJ2-7; 10 nucleotides match TRBD2. After removal of 5 bases from V and 3 bases from J, the junction contained 7 bases not matched to a gene. This CDR3 has 15 amino acids. This CDR3 reads CASSKSGGGNYEQYF. The CDR3 nucleotides read TGTGCCAGCAGTAAGAGCGGGGGGGGGAACTACGAGCAGTACTTC.

This clonotype has just one count. The rearrangement joins TRBV30 to TRBJ1-5; no firm D call. In germline, CDR1 is GTSNPN, CDR2 SVGIG (reference sequence). CDR3 length equals 12 residues. The CDR3 coding sequence is TGTGCACCGAGCGGAGGGCCCCAGCCCCAGCATTTT. Translating gives CAPSGGPQPQHF.

This clonotype was counted at least ten times. The chain joins TRBV27 to TRBJ2-2; unclear D gene. Trimming left V 5 bases short and J 2 bases short, with 12 bases between. The CDR3 has 15 amino acids. Germline CDR1 MNHEY, CDR2 SMNVEV (reference sequence). CDR3 amino acids: CASSPLLSNTGELFF. CDR3 sequence (DNA): TGTGCCAGCAGTCCCCTCTTGTCTAACACCGGGGAGCTGTTTTTT.